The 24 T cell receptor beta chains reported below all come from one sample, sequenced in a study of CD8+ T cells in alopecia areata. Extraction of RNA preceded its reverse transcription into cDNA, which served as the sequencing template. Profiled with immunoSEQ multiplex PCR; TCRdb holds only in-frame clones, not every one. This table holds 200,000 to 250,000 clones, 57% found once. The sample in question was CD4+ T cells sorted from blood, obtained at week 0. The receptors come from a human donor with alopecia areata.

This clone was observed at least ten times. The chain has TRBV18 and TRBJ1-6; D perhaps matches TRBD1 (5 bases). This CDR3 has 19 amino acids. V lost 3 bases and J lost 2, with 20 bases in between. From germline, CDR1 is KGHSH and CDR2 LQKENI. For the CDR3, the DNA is TGTGCCAGCTCACCTTTCCCACCCGGCAGGGAAACCTATAATTCACCCCTCCACTTT. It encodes CASSPFPPGRETYNSPLHF. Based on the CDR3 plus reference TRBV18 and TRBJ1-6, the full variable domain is NAGVMQNPRHLVRRRGQEARLRCSPMKGHSHVYWYRQLPEEGLKFMVYLQKENIIDESGMPKERFSAEFPKEGPSILRIQQVVRGDSAAYFCASSPFPPGRETYNSPLHFGNGTRLTVT.

The CDR3 nucleotides read TGTGCCAGCAGTTTCAGGACGGGGACCTACGAGCAGTACTTC. Protein sequence: CASSFRTGTYEQYF. The rearrangement joins TRBV27 to TRBJ2-7; tentatively, D is TRBD2 (5 bases). Trimming shortened V by 3 bases and J by 2 bases, and 11 bases separated the two germline ends. The germline CDR1 and CDR2 sequences are MNHEY and SMNVEV (reference sequence). CDR3 size: 14 residues.

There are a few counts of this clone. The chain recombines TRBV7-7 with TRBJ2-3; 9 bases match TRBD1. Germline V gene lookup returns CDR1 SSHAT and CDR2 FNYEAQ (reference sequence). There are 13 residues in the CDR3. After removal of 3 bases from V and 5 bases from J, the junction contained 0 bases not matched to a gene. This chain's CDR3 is CASSLDRGDTQYF. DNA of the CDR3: TGTGCCAGCAGCTTGGACAGGGGAGATACGCAGTATTTT.

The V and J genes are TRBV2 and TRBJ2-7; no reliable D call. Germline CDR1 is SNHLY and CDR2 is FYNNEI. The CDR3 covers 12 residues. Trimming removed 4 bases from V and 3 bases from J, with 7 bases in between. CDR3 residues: CASSATSYEQYF. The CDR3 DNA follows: TGTGCCAGCAGTGCTACGAGCTACGAGCAGTACTTC.

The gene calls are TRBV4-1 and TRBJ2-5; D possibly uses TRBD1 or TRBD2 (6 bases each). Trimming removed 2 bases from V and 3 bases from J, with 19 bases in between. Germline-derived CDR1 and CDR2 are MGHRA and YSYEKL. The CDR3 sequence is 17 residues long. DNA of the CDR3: TGCGCCAGCAGCCAACTCCCGACAGGCTCGGGGGAAGAGACCCAGTACTTC. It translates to CASSQLPTGSGEETQYF.

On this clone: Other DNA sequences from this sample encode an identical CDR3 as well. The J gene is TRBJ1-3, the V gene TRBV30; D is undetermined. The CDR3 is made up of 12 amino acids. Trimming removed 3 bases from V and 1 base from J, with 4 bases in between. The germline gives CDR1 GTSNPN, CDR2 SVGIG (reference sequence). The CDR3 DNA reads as TGTGCCTGGAGGGGTTCTGGAAACACCATATATTTT. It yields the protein CAWRGSGNTIYF.

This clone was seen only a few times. CDR3 region: CASSLGTGAHTDTQYF. The CDR3 DNA reads TGTGCCAGCAGCCTAGGGACAGGGGCTCACACAGATACGCAGTATTTT. The chain carries TRBV14 and TRBJ2-3, with TRBD1 matching over 10 bases. CDR3 length equals 16 residues. The germline CDR1 and CDR2 sequences are SGHDN and FVKESK. V gave up 4 bases and J gave up 2 bases; unmatched junction bases: 6.

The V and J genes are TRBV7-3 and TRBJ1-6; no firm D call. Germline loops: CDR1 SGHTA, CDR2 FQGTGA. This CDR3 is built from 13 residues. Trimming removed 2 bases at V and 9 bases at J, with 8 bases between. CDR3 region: CASSLSSSSPLHF. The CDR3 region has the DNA TGTGCCAGCAGCTTATCCTCTTCTTCACCCCTCCACTTT. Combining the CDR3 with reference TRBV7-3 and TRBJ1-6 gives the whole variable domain GAGVSQTPSNKVTEKGKYVELRCDPISGHTALYWYRQSLGQGPEFLIYFQGTGAADDSGLPNDRFFAVRPEGSVSTLKIQRTERGDSAVYLCASSLSSSSPLHFGNGTRLTVT.

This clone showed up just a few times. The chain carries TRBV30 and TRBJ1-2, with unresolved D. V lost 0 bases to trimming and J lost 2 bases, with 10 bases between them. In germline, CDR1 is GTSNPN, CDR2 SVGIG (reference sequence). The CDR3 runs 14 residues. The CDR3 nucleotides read TGTGCCTGGAGTGTACTATCCTCCAACTATGGCTACACCTTC. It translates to CAWSVLSSNYGYTF.

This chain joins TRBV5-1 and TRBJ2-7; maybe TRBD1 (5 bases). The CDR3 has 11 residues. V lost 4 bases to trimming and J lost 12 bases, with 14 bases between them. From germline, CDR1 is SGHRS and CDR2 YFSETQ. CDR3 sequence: CASSLGVNLYF. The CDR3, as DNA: TGCGCCAGCAGCCTAGGGGTGAATCTGTACTTC.

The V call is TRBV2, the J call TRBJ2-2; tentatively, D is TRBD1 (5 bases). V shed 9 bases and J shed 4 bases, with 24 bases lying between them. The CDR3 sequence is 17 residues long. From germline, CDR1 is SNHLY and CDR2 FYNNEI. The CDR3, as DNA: TGTGCCAGTTACCACAGGTCTACTTCCCGAGGCACCGGGGAGCTGTTTTTT. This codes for CASYHRSTSRGTGELFF.

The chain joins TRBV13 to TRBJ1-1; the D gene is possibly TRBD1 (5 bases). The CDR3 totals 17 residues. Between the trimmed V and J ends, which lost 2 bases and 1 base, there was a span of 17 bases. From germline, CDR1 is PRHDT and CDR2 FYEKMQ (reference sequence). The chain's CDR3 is CASSLSAFRGENTEAFF. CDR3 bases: TGTGCCAGCAGCTTATCGGCTTTTCGGGGGGAGAACACTGAAGCTTTCTTT.

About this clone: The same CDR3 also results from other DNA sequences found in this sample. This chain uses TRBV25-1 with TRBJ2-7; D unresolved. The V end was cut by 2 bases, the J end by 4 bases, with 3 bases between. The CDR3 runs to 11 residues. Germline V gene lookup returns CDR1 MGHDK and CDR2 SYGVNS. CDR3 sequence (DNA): TGTGCCAGCAGTGAACGATACGAGCAGTACTTC. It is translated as CASSERYEQYF.

The CDR3 loop reads CASSASPTFGSNQPQHF. The CDR3 DNA reads as TGTGCCAGCAGCGCGAGCCCAACATTCGGTAGCAATCAGCCCCAGCATTTT. The chain has TRBV9 and TRBJ1-5; no clear D. Germline assignment: CDR1 SGDLS and CDR2 YYNGEE. V gave up 3 bases and J gave up 0 bases, with 16 bases separating them. The CDR3 is made up of 17 amino acids.

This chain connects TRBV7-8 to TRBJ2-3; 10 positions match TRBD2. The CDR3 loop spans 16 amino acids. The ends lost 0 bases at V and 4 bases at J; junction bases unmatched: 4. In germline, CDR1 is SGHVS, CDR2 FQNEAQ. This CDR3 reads CASSLALAGASDTQYF. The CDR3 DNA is TGTGCCAGCAGCTTAGCGCTAGCGGGAGCTTCAGATACGCAGTATTTT.

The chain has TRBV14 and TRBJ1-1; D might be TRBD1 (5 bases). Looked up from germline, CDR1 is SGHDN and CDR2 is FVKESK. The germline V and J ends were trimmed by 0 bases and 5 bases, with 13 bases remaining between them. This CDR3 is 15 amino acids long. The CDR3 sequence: CASSQELGGRTEAFF. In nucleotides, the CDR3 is TGTGCCAGCAGCCAAGAATTGGGGGGTAGGACTGAAGCTTTCTTT.

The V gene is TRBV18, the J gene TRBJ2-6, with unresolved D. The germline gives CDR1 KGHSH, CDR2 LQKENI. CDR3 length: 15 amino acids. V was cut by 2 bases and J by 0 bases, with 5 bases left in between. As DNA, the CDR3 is TGTGCCAGCTCACCAACAGCCTCTGGGGCCAACGTCCTGACTTTC. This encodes CASSPTASGANVLTF.

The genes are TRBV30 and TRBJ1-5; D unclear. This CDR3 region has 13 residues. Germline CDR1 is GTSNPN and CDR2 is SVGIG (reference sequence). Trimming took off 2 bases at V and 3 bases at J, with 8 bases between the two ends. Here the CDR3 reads CAWSPQHNQPQHF. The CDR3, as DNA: TGTGCCTGGAGTCCCCAGCACAATCAGCCCCAGCATTTT.

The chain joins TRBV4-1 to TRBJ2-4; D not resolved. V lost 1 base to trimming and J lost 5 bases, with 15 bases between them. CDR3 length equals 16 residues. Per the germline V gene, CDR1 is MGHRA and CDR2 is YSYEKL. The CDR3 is CASSQVPGRSENIQYF. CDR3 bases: TGCGCCAGCAGCCAAGTCCCGGGTCGGTCCGAAAACATTCAGTACTTC.

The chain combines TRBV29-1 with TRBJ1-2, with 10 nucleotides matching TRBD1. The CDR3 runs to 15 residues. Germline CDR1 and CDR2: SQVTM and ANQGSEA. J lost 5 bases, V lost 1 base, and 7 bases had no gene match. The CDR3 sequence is CSVEGGTGARYGYTF. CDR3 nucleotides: TGCAGCGTTGAAGGGGGGACAGGGGCGCGGTATGGCTACACCTTC.

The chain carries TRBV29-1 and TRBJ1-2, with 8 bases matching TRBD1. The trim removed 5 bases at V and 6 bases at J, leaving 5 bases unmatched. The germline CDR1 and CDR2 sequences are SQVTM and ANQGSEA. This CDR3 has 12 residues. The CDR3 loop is CSVRTGPNGYTF. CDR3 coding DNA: TGCAGCGTTCGGACAGGGCCGAATGGCTACACCTTC. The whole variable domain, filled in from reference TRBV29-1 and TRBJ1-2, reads SAVISQKPSRDICQRGTSLTIQCQVDSQVTMMFWYRQQPGQSLTLIATANQGSEATYESGFVIDKFPISRPNLTFSTLTVSNMSPEDSSIYLCSVRTGPNGYTFGSGTRLTVV.

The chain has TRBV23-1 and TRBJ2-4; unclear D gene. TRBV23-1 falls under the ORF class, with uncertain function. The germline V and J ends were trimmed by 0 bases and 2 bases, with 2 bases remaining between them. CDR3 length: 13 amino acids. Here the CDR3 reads CASSQSSKNIQYF. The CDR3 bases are TGCGCCAGCAGTCAATCATCCAAAAACATTCAGTACTTC.

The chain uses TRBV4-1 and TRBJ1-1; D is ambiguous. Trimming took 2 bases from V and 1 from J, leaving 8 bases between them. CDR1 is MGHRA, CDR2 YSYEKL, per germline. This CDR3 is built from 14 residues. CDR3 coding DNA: TGCGCCAGCAGCCAACTTTCACCGAACACTGAAGCTTTCTTT. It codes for CASSQLSPNTEAFF.

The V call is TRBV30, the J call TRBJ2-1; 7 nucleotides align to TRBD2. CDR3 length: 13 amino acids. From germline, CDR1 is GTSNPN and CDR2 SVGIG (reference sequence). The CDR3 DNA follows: TGTGCGCGGGGCGCTAGCGGTAACAATGAGCAGTTCTTC. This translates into CARGASGNNEQFF.